This T cell receptor (beta chain) was observed in a study of T cells after yellow fever vaccination. Via MiXCR, TCRdb re-called the 5' RACE reads, giving one row per CDR3 protein. The sample holds approximately 340,000 distinct CDR3 sequences; about 8.7% are singletons and the top ten take more than 15%. In its sample, this clonotype was seen a few times. The antigen remains undetermined. Study findings and constraints: Re-detected after boosting: most primary clones, more than 95% of CD4 and over 80% of CD8. Overall, a small share of clonotypes was seen in both CD4 and CD8 compartments.

V lost 6 bases to trimming and J lost 8 bases, with 22 bases between them. Germline assignment: CDR1 MNHNS and CDR2 SASEGT. This CDR3 region has 15 residues. The chain links TRBV6-1 to TRBJ2-5; TRBD1 is a possible D gene (5 bases). The source of this sequence is a young man who received the YFV17D yellow fever vaccine. Source: PBMCs, taken on the day of the first yellow fever vaccination. The CDR3 region is CASRPPPARVDTQYF. The CDR3 nucleotides read TGTGCCAGCAGACCGCCCCCCGCCAGGGTAGACACCCAGTACTTC.